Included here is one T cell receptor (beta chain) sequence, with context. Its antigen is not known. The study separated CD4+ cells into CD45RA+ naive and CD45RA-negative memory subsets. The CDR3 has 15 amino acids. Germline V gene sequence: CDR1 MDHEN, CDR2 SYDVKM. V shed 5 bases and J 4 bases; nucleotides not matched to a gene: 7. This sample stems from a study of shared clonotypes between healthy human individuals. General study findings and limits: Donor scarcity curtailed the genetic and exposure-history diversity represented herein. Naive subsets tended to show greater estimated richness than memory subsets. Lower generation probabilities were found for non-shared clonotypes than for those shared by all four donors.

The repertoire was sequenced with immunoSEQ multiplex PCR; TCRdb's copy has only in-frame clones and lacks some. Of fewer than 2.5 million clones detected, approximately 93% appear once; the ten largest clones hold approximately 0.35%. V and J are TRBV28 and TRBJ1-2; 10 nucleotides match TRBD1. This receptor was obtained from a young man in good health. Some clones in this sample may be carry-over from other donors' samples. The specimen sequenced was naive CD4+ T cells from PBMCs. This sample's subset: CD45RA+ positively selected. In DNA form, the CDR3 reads TGTGCCAGCAGTCCTAGATGGGACAGGGGCTATGGCTACACCTTC. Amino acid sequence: CASSPRWDRGYGYTF.